These T cell receptor beta chains were read from a single sample in a study of blood T cell repertoires in COVID-19. Profiled with immunoSEQ multiplex PCR; TCRdb holds only in-frame clones, not every one. The table records some 150,000 clones, 70% to 90% of them present only once. The sequencing sample was made of PBMCs or T cells enriched from blood (not recorded which). The receptor source for this set is a woman in her twenties or thirties with acute COVID-19. Both conserved end residues are part of each CDR3. D genes are given only for firm matches. A clone size is listed for some rows: how often the clone was seen (once, few, many), or a class if it is expanded.

NA	TRBV9	TRBJ2-1	TRBD2	TGTGCCAGCAGCGTAAGGAGCGGGAGGGATTACAATGAGCAGTTCTTC	CASSVRSGRDYNEQFF
NA	TRBV5-5	TRBJ2-5	NA	TGTGCCAGCAGCTCACTAACGGGAATAGAGACCCAGTACTTC	CASSSLTGIETQYF
NA	TRBV5-1	TRBJ2-1	NA	TGCGCCAGCAGTGGTGGGCAAAACAATGAGCAGTTCTTC	CASSGGQNNEQFF
NA	TRBV27	TRBJ1-1	TRBD1	TGTGCCAGCAGTCCGTGGGACAGGGCGAACACTGAAGCTTTCTTT	CASSPWDRANTEAFF
NA	TRBV28	TRBJ2-3	TRBD1	TGTGCCGGAACGTACCGGGACAGTCGTTTAGATACGCAGTATTTT	CAGTYRDSRLDTQYF
NA	TRBV7-2	TRBJ2-7	NA	TGTGCCAGCAGTCCACGTATGGCCGGGGTACCCTCCTACGAGCAGTACTTC	CASSPRMAGVPSYEQYF
NA	TRBV29-1	TRBJ1-1	NA	TGCAGCGTTGCCCCTGGTTGGGCGATGAACACTGAAGCTTTCTTT	CSVAPGWAMNTEAFF
few	TRBV4-3	TRBJ1-4	TRBD1	TGCGCCAGCAGCCAAGATATGGGGACAGCTGCTAATGAAAAACTGTTTTTT	CASSQDMGTAANEKLFF
NA	TRBV5-1	TRBJ2-2	NA	TGCGCCAGCAGCTTGGACAGTACTGACACCGGGGAGCTGTTTTTT	CASSLDSTDTGELFF
NA	TRBV10-3	TRBJ1-1	TRBD1	TGTGCCATCAGTGAAAGGGACAGGGGGCGCAGGGACACTGAAGCTTTCTTT	CAISERDRGRRDTEAFF
NA	TRBV19	TRBJ2-1	NA	TGTGCCAGTACCCCAGGAGGGCCTAAGCAGTTCTTC	CASTPGGPKQFF
NA	TRBV18	TRBJ2-1	NA	TGTGCCAGCTCACCACAGAGCTACAATGAGCAGTTCTTC	CASSPQSYNEQFF
NA	TRBV5-4	TRBJ2-5	TRBD2	TGTGCCAGCAGCTTGCCCGGGACTAGGGAGACCCAGTACTTC	CASSLPGTRETQYF
NA	TRBV5-4	TRBJ2-5	NA	TGTGCCAGCAGCTTGCCGGGTTGGCAAGAGACCCAGTACTTC	CASSLPGWQETQYF
NA	TRBV20-1	TRBJ2-7	NA	TGCAGTGCTAGTACCCCAGGGGATTGGTACTACGAGCAGTACTTC	CSASTPGDWYYEQYF
NA	TRBV11-3	TRBJ1-1	NA	TGTGCCAGCAGCCCCGGCGGGGAATATCCCGAAGCTTTCTTT	CASSPGGEYPEAFF
NA	TRBV5-1	TRBJ1-3	NA	TGCGCCAGCAGCTTGGGACTCGGTAATTTAGGAATAGCTGGAAACACCATATATTTT	CASSLGLGNLGIAGNTIYF
NA	TRBV19	TRBJ2-7	TRBD1	TGTGCCAGTAGTCCCCTCGACAGGGTCGAGCAGTACTTC	CASSPLDRVEQYF
NA	TRBV6-1	TRBJ2-2	NA	TGTGCCAGCAGTGAAGCTCGGTGGAACACCGGGGAGCTGTTTTTT	CASSEARWNTGELFF
NA	TRBV19	TRBJ2-6	NA	TGTGCCAGTAGTCTACAGGGAGCTGGGGCCAACGTCCTGACTTTC	CASSLQGAGANVLTF
NA	TRBV24-1	TRBJ2-2	TRBD1	TGTGCCACCAGTGATAACGGACAGGGTCGCTCCGGGGAGCTGTTTTTT	CATSDNGQGRSGELFF
NA	TRBV7-3	TRBJ2-1	TRBD2	TGTGCCAGCAGCGGACTAGCTGGATCCTACAATGAGCAGTTCTTC	CASSGLAGSYNEQFF
NA	TRBV7-3	TRBJ2-5	TRBD2	TGTGCCAGCAGCGACCGACTAGCGGGAGGGTGGGAGACCCAGTACTTC	CASSDRLAGGWETQYF
NA	TRBV28	TRBJ1-1	NA	TGTGCCAGCAGCTCCAGGCCCAGGAACACTGAAGCTTTCTTT	CASSSRPRNTEAFF
NA	TRBV27	TRBJ1-5	TRBD1	TGTGCCAGCCCTTCGACAGGGAGGCATCAGCCCCAGCATTTT	CASPSTGRHQPQHF
NA	TRBV6-5	TRBJ1-6	NA	TGTGCCAGCAGCTCCCTTAATTCACCCCTCCACTTT	CASSSLNSPLHF
NA	TRBV6-5	TRBJ1-2	TRBD1	TGTGCCAGCAGGTCAGGGGGCGACTATGGCTACACCTTC	CASRSGGDYGYTF
NA	TRBV27	TRBJ1-1	NA	TGTGCCAGCAGCCCTCGGCCATTCACCCGGGGGAACACTGAAGCTTTCTTT	CASSPRPFTRGNTEAFF
NA	TRBV27	TRBJ2-1	NA	TGTGCCAGCAGTTTATCGGGCCCCACGGTGGGCAATGAGCAGTTCTTC	CASSLSGPTVGNEQFF
NA	TRBV28	TRBJ2-3	TRBD2	TGTGCCAGCAGTCCATTCCTACTAGCGGGAGTGGCAGATACGCAGTATTTT	CASSPFLLAGVADTQYF
NA	TRBV7-2	TRBJ1-2	TRBD1	TGTGCCAGCAGCTTAGCCGGGACAGGCTTCCAACCTGGCTACACCTTC	CASSLAGTGFQPGYTF